A selection of T cell receptor beta chains follows, all from one sample in a study of blood T cell repertoires in COVID-19. Sequenced by immunoSEQ multiplex PCR; TCRdb stores in-frame clones only, minus some. The sample has approximately 180,000 clones, approximately 85% seen once. Material: peripheral blood. These receptors originate from a man aged 55 to 69 with acute or convalescent COVID-19. Both conserved end residues are part of each CDR3. A D gene is named only where the DNA matches it firmly. Not every row has a clone size; where given, it reads once, few, many or a size class.

clone size: NA; D gene: TRBD2; CDR3 length: 18; V gene: TRBV11-2; J gene: TRBJ2-3; CDR3 protein: CASSLVLGLAGREDTQYF; CDR3 DNA: TGTGCCAGCAGCTTGGTCCTCGGCCTAGCGGGGCGGGAAGATACGCAGTATTTT
clone size: NA; D gene: NA; CDR3 length: 16; V gene: TRBV2; J gene: TRBJ2-5; CDR3 protein: CASIKPGGRPPETQYF; CDR3 DNA: TGTGCCAGCATCAAGCCCGGGGGGCGACCCCCAGAGACCCAGTACTTC
clone size: NA; D gene: TRBD1; CDR3 length: 14; V gene: TRBV5-1; J gene: TRBJ2-1; CDR3 protein: CASSRGPGYNEQFF; CDR3 DNA: TGCGCCAGCTCCAGGGGGCCTGGCTACAATGAGCAGTTCTTC
clone size: NA; D gene: NA; CDR3 length: 15; V gene: TRBV28; J gene: TRBJ2-3; CDR3 protein: CASSLSSSRSDTQYF; CDR3 DNA: TGTGCCAGCAGTTTATCTTCTAGCAGATCAGATACGCAGTATTTT
clone size: NA; D gene: NA; CDR3 length: 18; V gene: TRBV11-2; J gene: TRBJ1-3; CDR3 protein: CASSPQIGTSRSGNTIYF; CDR3 DNA: TGTGCCAGCAGCCCTCAGATCGGGACTTCCCGCTCTGGAAACACCATATATTTT
clone size: NA; D gene: NA; CDR3 length: 15; V gene: TRBV5-6; J gene: TRBJ1-1; CDR3 protein: CASSQTGGPNTEAFF; CDR3 DNA: TGTGCCAGCAGCCAAACGGGGGGTCCGAACACTGAAGCTTTCTTT
clone size: NA; D gene: TRBD2; CDR3 length: 15; V gene: TRBV19; J gene: TRBJ2-1; CDR3 protein: CASSLAGAWVGEQFF; CDR3 DNA: TGTGCCAGTAGCCTAGCGGGAGCGTGGGTTGGTGAGCAGTTCTTC
clone size: NA; D gene: NA; CDR3 length: 14; V gene: TRBV28; J gene: TRBJ1-1; CDR3 protein: CASSLIRGNTEAFF; CDR3 DNA: TGTGCCAGCAGTTTAATCCGGGGGAACACTGAAGCTTTCTTT
clone size: few; D gene: NA; CDR3 length: 12; V gene: TRBV7-9; J gene: TRBJ2-2; CDR3 protein: CASGAWTGELFF; CDR3 DNA: TGTGCCAGCGGGGCGTGGACCGGGGAGCTGTTTTTT
clone size: NA; D gene: NA; CDR3 length: 12; V gene: TRBV12-3/TRBV12-4; J gene: TRBJ1-6; CDR3 protein: CASSYRVTPLHF; CDR3 DNA: TGTGCCAGCAGTTACAGGGTGACACCCCTCCACTTT
clone size: NA; D gene: NA; CDR3 length: 12; V gene: TRBV12-3/TRBV12-4; J gene: TRBJ2-7; CDR3 protein: CASSYFGYEQYF; CDR3 DNA: TGTGCCAGCAGTTATTTCGGGTACGAGCAGTACTTC
clone size: NA; D gene: TRBD2; CDR3 length: 15; V gene: TRBV15; J gene: TRBJ2-1; CDR3 protein: CATSRKRAGGDEQFF; CDR3 DNA: TGTGCCACCAGCAGAAAGCGAGCGGGAGGGGATGAGCAGTTCTTC
clone size: NA; D gene: TRBD1; CDR3 length: 15; V gene: TRBV5-1; J gene: TRBJ1-5; CDR3 protein: CASSWGTDHNQPQHF; CDR3 DNA: TGCGCCAGCAGCTGGGGGACAGACCATAATCAGCCCCAGCATTTT
clone size: NA; D gene: NA; CDR3 length: 14; V gene: TRBV11-2; J gene: TRBJ1-5; CDR3 protein: CASSLLSSNQPQHF; CDR3 DNA: TGTGCCAGCAGCTTATTATCTAGCAATCAGCCCCAGCATTTT
clone size: NA; D gene: NA; CDR3 length: 15; V gene: TRBV2; J gene: TRBJ1-4; CDR3 protein: CASRRDTATNEKLFF; CDR3 DNA: TGTGCCAGCAGACGGGACACCGCAACTAATGAAAAACTGTTTTTT
clone size: NA; D gene: NA; CDR3 length: 16; V gene: TRBV4-2; J gene: TRBJ2-2; CDR3 protein: CASSQDLTGRSGELFF; CDR3 DNA: TGTGCCAGCAGCCAAGATCTGACAGGGAGGAGCGGGGAGCTGTTTTTT
clone size: NA; D gene: NA; CDR3 length: 16; V gene: TRBV4-1; J gene: TRBJ2-2; CDR3 protein: CASSQDWGVRTGELFF; CDR3 DNA: TGCGCCAGCAGCCAAGATTGGGGGGTCCGGACCGGGGAGCTGTTTTTT
clone size: NA; D gene: NA; CDR3 length: 16; V gene: TRBV10-3; J gene: TRBJ2-6; CDR3 protein: CAIKTTRASGANVLTF; CDR3 DNA: TGTGCCATCAAGACGACTAGGGCGTCTGGGGCCAACGTCCTGACTTTC
clone size: NA; D gene: NA; CDR3 length: 14; V gene: TRBV5-1; J gene: TRBJ1-2; CDR3 protein: CASSASQGRYGYTF; CDR3 DNA: TGCGCCAGCAGCGCTTCCCAGGGAAGGTATGGCTACACCTTC
clone size: NA; D gene: TRBD1; CDR3 length: 12; V gene: TRBV12-3/TRBV12-4; J gene: TRBJ1-1; CDR3 protein: CASSQGAVEAFF; CDR3 DNA: TGTGCCAGCAGTCAGGGGGCGGTTGAAGCTTTCTTT
clone size: NA; D gene: NA; CDR3 length: 15; V gene: TRBV19; J gene: TRBJ2-7; CDR3 protein: CASSIVGGAPGEQYF; CDR3 DNA: TGTGCCAGTAGTATAGTGGGGGGGGCACCAGGAGAGCAGTACTTC
clone size: NA; D gene: NA; CDR3 length: 12; V gene: TRBV2; J gene: TRBJ1-3; CDR3 protein: CASSYSGNTIYF; CDR3 DNA: TGTGCCAGCTCTTACTCTGGAAACACCATATATTTT
clone size: NA; D gene: TRBD1; CDR3 length: 16; V gene: TRBV11-2; J gene: TRBJ2-1; CDR3 protein: CASSLNGQGGQNEQFF; CDR3 DNA: TGTGCCAGCAGCTTAAATGGACAGGGCGGACAAAATGAGCAGTTCTTC
clone size: NA; D gene: NA; CDR3 length: 14; V gene: TRBV5-1; J gene: TRBJ2-5; CDR3 protein: CASSSGLQGETQYF; CDR3 DNA: TGCGCCAGCAGCTCGGGATTACAGGGTGAGACCCAGTACTTC
clone size: NA; D gene: TRBD2; CDR3 length: 15; V gene: TRBV30; J gene: TRBJ2-7; CDR3 protein: CAWSVRGSGGPKQYF; CDR3 DNA: TGTGCCTGGAGTGTACGCGGTAGCGGGGGTCCAAAGCAGTACTTC
clone size: once; D gene: NA; CDR3 length: 12; V gene: TRBV3-1/TRBV3-2; J gene: TRBJ1-2; CDR3 protein: CASSREDYGYTF; CDR3 DNA: TGTGCCAGCAGCCGGGAGGACTATGGCTACACCTTC
clone size: NA; D gene: TRBD1; CDR3 length: 17; V gene: TRBV4-2; J gene: TRBJ1-4; CDR3 protein: CASSPLGAGTGDEKLFF; CDR3 DNA: TGTGCCAGCAGCCCCCTAGGCGCCGGGACAGGCGATGAAAAACTGTTTTTT
clone size: NA; D gene: TRBD1; CDR3 length: 16; V gene: TRBV28; J gene: TRBJ1-1; CDR3 protein: CASSLWAGGAGTEAFF; CDR3 DNA: TGTGCCAGCAGTTTATGGGCAGGGGGCGCGGGTACTGAAGCTTTCTTT
clone size: few; D gene: TRBD1; CDR3 length: 14; V gene: TRBV2; J gene: TRBJ2-7; CDR3 protein: CASSPGQGEYEQYF; CDR3 DNA: TGTGCCAGCAGTCCGGGACAGGGGGAGTACGAGCAGTACTTC
clone size: once; D gene: TRBD2; CDR3 length: 18; V gene: TRBV27; J gene: TRBJ2-2; CDR3 protein: CASSSGLAGGPKGGELFF; CDR3 DNA: TGTGCCAGCAGTTCCGGACTAGCGGGAGGGCCGAAGGGCGGGGAGCTGTTTTTT
clone size: NA; D gene: NA; CDR3 length: 15; V gene: TRBV19; J gene: TRBJ1-5; CDR3 protein: CASSIKTGSNQPQHF; CDR3 DNA: TGTGCCAGTAGTATAAAGACGGGGAGCAATCAGCCCCAGCATTTT
clone size: NA; D gene: NA; CDR3 length: 11; V gene: TRBV12-3/TRBV12-4; J gene: TRBJ1-1; CDR3 protein: CASSFAGSAFF; CDR3 DNA: TGTGCCAGCAGTTTTGCAGGATCCGCTTTCTTT
clone size: NA; D gene: TRBD1; CDR3 length: 16; V gene: TRBV27; J gene: TRBJ2-3; CDR3 protein: CASSLYSGGSADTQYF; CDR3 DNA: TGTGCCAGCAGTTTATACTCAGGGGGCAGCGCAGATACGCAGTATTTT
clone size: NA; D gene: TRBD1; CDR3 length: 15; V gene: TRBV24-1; J gene: TRBJ2-5; CDR3 protein: CATSAGTGGQETQYF; CDR3 DNA: TGTGCCACCAGCGCCGGGACAGGGGGCCAAGAGACCCAGTACTTC
clone size: NA; D gene: NA; CDR3 length: 13; V gene: TRBV19; J gene: TRBJ2-7; CDR3 protein: CASSRGVDYEQYF; CDR3 DNA: TGTGCCAGTAGTAGGGGGGTGGACTACGAGCAGTACTTC
clone size: once; D gene: TRBD1; CDR3 length: 17; V gene: TRBV5-1; J gene: TRBJ2-2; CDR3 protein: CASSSGGTGAGEGELFF; CDR3 DNA: TGCGCCAGCAGCTCTGGTGGGACAGGGGCCGGAGAGGGGGAGCTGTTTTTT
clone size: NA; D gene: NA; CDR3 length: 15; V gene: TRBV19; J gene: TRBJ2-7; CDR3 protein: CASSIVAAFSYEQYF; CDR3 DNA: TGTGCCAGTAGTATAGTAGCGGCCTTCTCCTACGAGCAGTACTTC
clone size: NA; D gene: NA; CDR3 length: 14; V gene: TRBV28; J gene: TRBJ1-2; CDR3 protein: CASSSSEHRSGYTF; CDR3 DNA: TGTGCCAGCAGTTCCTCTGAGCATCGAAGTGGCTACACCTTC
clone size: NA; D gene: TRBD1; CDR3 length: 14; V gene: TRBV7-2; J gene: TRBJ2-7; CDR3 protein: CASSLGLSGGEQYF; CDR3 DNA: TGTGCCAGCAGCTTAGGCCTCTCAGGGGGAGAGCAGTACTTC
clone size: NA; D gene: TRBD2; CDR3 length: 14; V gene: TRBV7-2; J gene: TRBJ2-1; CDR3 protein: CASSLIAGENEQFF; CDR3 DNA: TGTGCCAGCAGCTTAATAGCGGGAGAGAATGAGCAGTTCTTC
clone size: NA; D gene: TRBD1; CDR3 length: 15; V gene: TRBV24-1; J gene: TRBJ2-1; CDR3 protein: CATSLGTGPNNEQFF; CDR3 DNA: TGTGCCACCAGTCTCGGGACAGGGCCCAACAATGAGCAGTTCTTC
clone size: NA; D gene: NA; CDR3 length: 14; V gene: TRBV5-5; J gene: TRBJ2-5; CDR3 protein: CASSLGWAEETQYF; CDR3 DNA: TGTGCCAGCAGCTTGGGGTGGGCAGAAGAGACCCAGTACTTC
clone size: NA; D gene: TRBD2; CDR3 length: 15; V gene: TRBV5-1; J gene: TRBJ2-1; CDR3 protein: CATRGGGGSYNEQFF; CDR3 DNA: TGCGCCACGCGCGGGGGCGGGGGGTCCTACAATGAGCAGTTCTTC
clone size: once; D gene: NA; CDR3 length: 13; V gene: TRBV28; J gene: TRBJ1-4; CDR3 protein: CASTSGGNEKLFF; CDR3 DNA: TGTGCCAGCACCTCGGGGGGGAATGAAAAACTGTTTTTT
clone size: NA; D gene: TRBD1; CDR3 length: 14; V gene: TRBV6-2/TRBV6-3; J gene: TRBJ1-5; CDR3 protein: CASSSGTVGQPQHF; CDR3 DNA: TGTGCCAGCAGTTCCGGGACAGTCGGTCAGCCCCAGCATTTT